Below are 29 T cell receptor beta chains sequenced from a single sample in a study of cytomegalovirus exposure and HLA in healthy donors. Measured with immunoSEQ multiplex PCR; TCRdb has only the in-frame clones, and not every one. The sample lists roughly 98,000 clones, approximately 88% occurring once. The source material was PBMCs. Receptors originate from a woman aged 25-40 years in good health and CMV-seronegative.

As to this clone: The sample contains more than one DNA sequence encoding this CDR3. This CDR3 is CASSRQAYEQYF. For the CDR3, the DNA is TGTGCCAGCAGTCGACAGGCGTACGAGCAGTACTTC. The chain combines TRBV28 with TRBJ2-7, with a tentative D call TRBD1 (6 bases). The CDR3 consists of 12 residues. Germline assignment: CDR1 MDHEN and CDR2 SYDVKM. The V gene lost 5 bases and the J gene lost 4 bases, with 9 bases spanning the gap.

The chain recombines TRBV25-1 with TRBJ1-6; a possible D gene is TRBD1 (6 bases). The germline V gene encodes CDR1 MGHDK and CDR2 SYGVNS. The CDR3 is 14 residues long. V lost 7 bases and J 8 bases, leaving 15 bases between the germline ends. CDR3 bases: TGTGCCAGCATTGTACAGGGATTGGATTCACCCCTCCACTTT. Its translation is CASIVQGLDSPLHF.

This clone has a handful of counts. The genes are TRBV4-2 and TRBJ1-4, with 10 bases fitting TRBD1. The germline CDR1 and CDR2 sequences are LGHNA and YNFKEQ. With 4 bases clipped from V and 8 bases from J, the junction kept 7 bases outside the gene matches. The CDR3 loop spans 15 amino acids. The DNA for the CDR3 is TGTGCCAGCAGCCGACCGGGACAGGGGTACGAAAAACTGTTTTTT. Translation: CASSRPGQGYEKLFF.

The J gene is TRBJ1-2, the V gene TRBV19; D remains unclear. Germline lookup yields CDR1 LNHDA and CDR2 SQIVND (reference sequence). V was shortened by 1 base and J by 6 bases, with 18 bases between the two germline ends. CDR3 length: 16 amino acids. The DNA of the CDR3 is TGTGCCAGTAGTATAGTTCGGAGGGAAGGGTTTGATGGCTACACCTTC. This gives the protein CASSIVRREGFDGYTF.

The CDR3 DNA reads as TGTGCCAGCAGCGTAGCTAACACAGAGCCAGGCACCATATATTTT. Translation gives CASSVANTEPGTIYF. V gene TRBV9 combines with J gene TRBJ1-3; D not certain. The germline V gene has CDR1 SGDLS and CDR2 YYNGEE. CDR3 length: 15 residues. Deletions cut 0 bases from V and 9 bases from J, with 16 bases between.

V is TRBV7-3 and J is TRBJ1-6; D may be TRBD1 (5 bases). The germline CDR1 and CDR2 sequences are SGHTA and FQGTGA. The CDR3 runs to 15 residues. The ends were cut back, 5 bases at V and 6 bases at J, with 14 bases in the middle. The CDR3 nucleotides read TGTGCCAGCAGCATTGACAGAAACCCTAATTCACCCCTCCACTTT. Amino acids: CASSIDRNPNSPLHF.

The V gene is TRBV6-1, the J gene TRBJ1-1, with TRBD1 as a possible D gene (5 bases). V lost 7 bases and J lost 1, with 13 bases in between. Germline V gene sequence: CDR1 MNHNS, CDR2 SASEGT. The CDR3 has 14 residues. As DNA, the CDR3 is TGTGCCAGCATCTTAGCTAGGGGGAACACTGAAGCTTTCTTT. This sequence encodes CASILARGNTEAFF.

The V and J genes are TRBV5-6 and TRBJ2-3; TRBD1 agrees at 7 bases. Germline-derived CDR1 and CDR2 are SGHDT and YYEEEE. J lost 2 bases, V lost 4 bases, and 7 bases had no gene match. The CDR3 totals 15 residues. CDR3 sequence (DNA): TGTGCCAGCAGCATCCGGGACAGACTCACAGATACGCAGTATTTT. It specifies CASSIRDRLTDTQYF.

V is TRBV7-9 and J is TRBJ2-2; 7 bases map to TRBD1. Trimming removed 6 bases from V and 3 bases from J; junction bases left unmatched: 10. Germline loops: CDR1 SEHNR, CDR2 FQNEAQ (reference sequence). This CDR3 is 16 amino acids long. CDR3 region: CASSSSGTADTGELFF. CDR3 nucleotide sequence: TGTGCCAGCAGTTCCTCCGGGACAGCAGACACCGGGGAGCTGTTTTTT. The whole variable domain, filled in from reference TRBV7-9 and TRBJ2-2, reads DTGVSQNPRHKITKRGQNVTFRCDPISEHNRLYWYRQTLGQGPEFLTYFQNEAQLEKSRLLSDRFSAERPKGSFSTLEIQRTEQGDSAMYLCASSSSGTADTGELFFGEGSRLTVL.

The V and J genes are TRBV6-5 and TRBJ2-6; no clear D. This CDR3 is built from 15 residues. Germline V CDR1 and CDR2: MNHEY, SVGAGI. V lost 0 bases and J lost 4, with 7 bases in between. The CDR3 sequence: CASSYSRGGANVLTF. CDR3 bases: TGTGCCAGCAGTTACTCACGAGGAGGGGCCAACGTCCTGACTTTC.

The V gene is TRBV19, the J gene TRBJ2-7; D is possibly TRBD2 (5 bases). The V gene's germline CDR1 is LNHDA and CDR2 SQIVND (reference sequence). This CDR3 region has 13 residues. V was clipped by 1 base and J by 5 bases, with 9 bases between them. CDR3 coding DNA: TGTGCCAGTAGTATAGTAGGGCGGGACGAGCAGTACTTC. It encodes CASSIVGRDEQYF. Using reference TRBV19 and TRBJ2-7 for the parts outside the CDR3, the full variable domain is DGGITQSPKYLFRKEGQNVTLSCEQNLNHDAMYWYRQDPGQGLRLIYYSQIVNDFQKGDIAEGYSVSREKKESFPLTVTSAQKNPTAFYLCASSIVGRDEQYFGPGTRLTVT.

The chain couples TRBV7-6 to TRBJ1-1; the match to TRBD1 covers 7 bases. Per germline, CDR1 SGHVS and CDR2 FNYEAQ. The V segment lost 5 bases and the J segment 0 bases; nucleotides outside the gene matches: 3. This CDR3 contains 14 residues. The CDR3: CASSQQGMNTEAFF. The CDR3 DNA sequence: TGTGCCAGCAGCCAACAGGGGATGAACACTGAAGCTTTCTTT.

The chain has TRBV7-8 and TRBJ1-1; a weak D match, TRBD1 (5 bases). This CDR3 spans 11 amino acids. V was cut by 9 bases and J by 7 bases, with 12 bases left in between. Germline V CDR1 and CDR2: SGHVS, FQNEAQ. The CDR3 bases are TGTGCCAGTAGGGCACAGGTTGAAGCTTTCTTT. This encodes CASRAQVEAFF. Complete variable domain (other parts from reference TRBV7-8 and TRBJ1-1): GAGVSQSPRYKVAKRGQDVALRCDPISGHVSLFWYQQALGQGPEFLTYFQNEAQLDKSGLPSDRFFAERPEGSVSTLKIQRTQQEDSAVYLCASRAQVEAFFGQGTRLTVV.

The chain is built from TRBV27 and TRBJ2-4, with no clear D. Germline V gene sequence: CDR1 MNHEY, CDR2 SMNVEV (reference sequence). The CDR3 extends over 13 amino acids. Deletions cut 6 bases from V and 3 bases from J, with 9 bases between. The CDR3 sequence: CASSLAYKNIQYF. The CDR3 nucleotides read TGTGCCAGCAGCTTGGCATACAAAAACATTCAGTACTTC.

This clone occurred once. This rearrangement joins TRBV4-2 to TRBJ2-3; 12 bases align to TRBD2. Germline V CDR1 and CDR2: LGHNA, YNFKEQ. Trimming cost V 4 bases and J 5 bases; bases outside gene matches: 13. The CDR3 contains 18 residues. This CDR3 is CASSPLLPSGGARDTQYF. CDR3 nucleotide sequence: TGTGCCAGCAGCCCCCTCCTTCCTAGCGGGGGGGCCCGAGATACGCAGTATTTT.

J is TRBJ1-5 and V is TRBV21-1; the listed D gene, TRBD1, was not tested against the DNA. TRBV21-1 is designated a pseudogene. CDR3 length: 12 amino acids. CDR3 sequence (DNA): TGTGCCAGCAGCCGACATCTTCAGCCCCAGCATTTT. Translated: CASSRHLQPQHF.

The rearrangement uses TRBV7-3 and TRBJ2-2; 10 bases align to TRBD2. The V and J ends lost 5 bases and 4 bases, in that order; junction bases with no gene match: 4. The CDR3 contains 15 residues. The germline V gene encodes CDR1 SGHTA and CDR2 FQGTGA. The chain's CDR3 is CASSPRTSGTGELFF. The CDR3, as DNA: TGTGCCAGCAGCCCACGGACTAGCGGCACCGGGGAGCTGTTTTTT.

This clone came up once. The rearrangement uses TRBV5-1 and TRBJ1-4, with 8 bases aligning to TRBD1. Germline assignment: CDR1 SGHRS and CDR2 YFSETQ. CDR3 length: 19 amino acids. Losses at the gene ends were 0 bases for V and 0 bases for J; bases not matched to a gene: 10. In DNA form, the CDR3 reads TGCGCCAGCAGCTTGGGGATCGGGACAGGCCCAACAACTAATGAAAAACTGTTTTTT. Translating it yields CASSLGIGTGPTTNEKLFF.

This clone was seen just once. The chain has TRBV11-3 and TRBJ2-1; 9 positions match TRBD1. V trimming: 2 bases; J trimming: 4 bases; junction bases outside the gene matches: 3. Germline V gene sequence: CDR1 SGHNT, CDR2 YENEEA. CDR3 size: 15 residues. The CDR3 nucleotides are TGTGCCAGCAGCTTATCCGGGACAGGGTACAATGAGCAGTTCTTC. Translated, it gives CASSLSGTGYNEQFF.

This rearrangement joins TRBV9 to TRBJ1-3; perhaps TRBD1 as D (6 bases). The V end was cut by 4 bases, the J end by 4 bases, with 18 bases between. CDR1 and CDR2 (germline): SGDLS, YYNGEE. The CDR3 sequence is 16 residues long. The CDR3 sequence: CASSPRGSGGGNTIYF. For the CDR3, the DNA is TGTGCCAGCAGCCCGAGGGGGTCGGGTGGAGGAAACACCATATATTTT.

This sequence joins TRBV19 and TRBJ2-7; 9 nucleotides agree with TRBD2. CDR3 size: 15 residues. Trimming at V came to 6 bases and at J to 2 bases, leaving 8 bases not matched to a gene. The germline gives CDR1 LNHDA, CDR2 SQIVND (reference sequence). The CDR3 nucleotides read TGTGCCAGTAGAGGGGGACTAGCCGAGACCTACGAGCAGTACTTC. It yields the protein CASRGGLAETYEQYF.

The CDR3 loop is CASRTRSAEAFF. CDR3 DNA sequence: TGTGCCAGCAGAACGCGTAGCGCTGAAGCTTTCTTT. The chain links TRBV6-5 to TRBJ1-1, with no clear D. The CDR3 covers 12 residues. Germline V gene data show CDR1 as MNHEY and CDR2 as SVGAGI. V lost 6 bases and J lost 6, with 11 bases in between.

The chain is built from TRBV2 and TRBJ2-7; tentatively, D is TRBD1 (6 bases). The germline V gene has CDR1 SNHLY and CDR2 FYNNEI. V lost 2 bases and J lost 5, with 19 bases in between. This CDR3 has 16 residues. The CDR3 spells CASSEFLGQGSHEQYF. The CDR3 DNA reads TGTGCCAGCAGTGAATTTTTGGGGCAGGGGAGTCACGAGCAGTACTTC.

The chain has TRBV6-6 and TRBJ2-7, with 7 bases identical to TRBD1. Trimming removed 6 bases from V and 2 bases from J; junction bases left unmatched: 13. CDR3 length: 16 amino acids. CDR1 and CDR2 (germline): MNHNY, SVGAGI (reference sequence). For the CDR3, the DNA is TGTGCCAGCAGAAACCTTCGAGAGGGGGCGACCTACGAGCAGTACTTC. Protein sequence: CASRNLREGATYEQYF.

This chain joins TRBV19 and TRBJ2-7; TRBD1 matches 7 bases. Losses at the gene ends were 4 bases for V and 4 bases for J; bases not matched to a gene: 10. The length of the CDR3 is 15 residues. Looked up from germline, CDR1 is LNHDA and CDR2 is SQIVND (reference sequence). CDR3 in DNA: TGTGCCAGTAGTACCACAGGGGTCCAAGGGTACGAGCAGTACTTC. This translates into CASSTTGVQGYEQYF.

The rearrangement uses TRBV14 and TRBJ2-7; D perhaps matches TRBD1 (6 bases). The CDR3 has 15 amino acids. From germline, CDR1 is SGHDN and CDR2 FVKESK. Trimming took 4 bases from V and 7 from J, leaving 20 bases between them. CDR3 nucleotide sequence: TGTGCCAGCAGCCGATACAGGGATGTCGGGGAAGAGCAGTACTTC. It encodes CASSRYRDVGEEQYF.

A few counts support this clone. This chain joins TRBV27 and TRBJ2-3, with TRBD1 matching 7 bases. In germline, CDR1 is MNHEY, CDR2 SMNVEV (reference sequence). The CDR3 totals 16 residues. V lost 5 bases, J lost 2 bases, and 10 bases stayed unmatched. CDR3 in DNA: TGTGCCAGCAGTGCACAGGGGCTGGGAAACACAGATACGCAGTATTTT. Translated, it gives CASSAQGLGNTDTQYF.

V gene TRBV5-1 combines with J gene TRBJ1-1; TRBD1 aligns across 11 bases. This CDR3 comprises 16 residues. The trim removed 3 bases at V and 0 bases at J, leaving 4 bases unmatched. Germline V gene lookup returns CDR1 SGHRS and CDR2 YFSETQ. The CDR3 sequence is CASSYGTGGMNTEAFF. CDR3 sequence (DNA): TGCGCCAGCAGCTACGGGACAGGGGGGATGAACACTGAAGCTTTCTTT.

The genes are TRBV19 and TRBJ2-7; D remains ambiguous. V shed 6 bases and J shed 2 bases, with 14 bases lying between them. Germline V gene data show CDR1 as LNHDA and CDR2 as SQIVND (reference sequence). The CDR3 consists of 14 residues. The CDR3 sequence is CASSRRSETYEQYF. CDR3 coding DNA: TGTGCCAGTAGCAGACGGTCGGAGACCTACGAGCAGTACTTC.